This T cell receptor beta chain was obtained from a study of blood T cells in healthy people across ages. Russia was home to the donors, healthy Caucasian individuals aged roughly 6 to 100. Isolated PBMCs totaled at least 6.5 million in each sample. For the second PCR, which ran for about 7 to 11 cycles, a sample-barcoded 5' primer and a J-beta primer mix were used. MiXCR, run by TCRdb on the 5' RACE reads, gives a single entry per CDR3 protein. The sample includes over 1.5 million distinct CDR3 sequences, about 50% seen only once; the top ten take less than 2.5%. Germline loops: CDR1 SEHNR, CDR2 FQNEAQ (reference sequence). The J segment lost 10 bases and the V segment lost 4 bases, leaving 8 bases of the junction unmatched. This CDR3 contains 14 residues. This clonotype occurred a few times.

This chain uses TRBV7-9 with TRBJ2-1; 9 bases line up with TRBD1. The TCR was taken from a woman aged 40-49 years in good health. The sequenced sample consisted of blood. CDR3 protein: CASSWGQGSNEQFF. CDR3 nucleotide sequence: TGTGCCAGCAGCTGGGGACAGGGTAGCAACGAGCAGTTCTTC.